This T cell receptor beta chain was documented in a study of PD-L1 blockade in urothelial cancer. Here immunoSEQ multiplex PCR was the method, and the copy in TCRdb shows in-frame clones only, minus some. The sample carries about 45,000 clones, approximately 90% recorded once. The V and J ends lost 5 bases and 1 base respectively, with 5 bases between them. The CDR3 extends over 12 amino acids. Germline values: CDR1 GTSNPN, CDR2 SVGIG (reference sequence). The chain recombines TRBV30 with TRBJ2-2, with no clear D. The sequence was obtained from an elderly man with urothelial cancer. The sample in question was PBMCs, obtained around atezolizumab (anti-PD-L1) treatment. CDR3 DNA: TGTGCCTGGGGAGAGAACACCGGGGAGCTGTTTTTT. It yields the protein CAWGENTGELFF.